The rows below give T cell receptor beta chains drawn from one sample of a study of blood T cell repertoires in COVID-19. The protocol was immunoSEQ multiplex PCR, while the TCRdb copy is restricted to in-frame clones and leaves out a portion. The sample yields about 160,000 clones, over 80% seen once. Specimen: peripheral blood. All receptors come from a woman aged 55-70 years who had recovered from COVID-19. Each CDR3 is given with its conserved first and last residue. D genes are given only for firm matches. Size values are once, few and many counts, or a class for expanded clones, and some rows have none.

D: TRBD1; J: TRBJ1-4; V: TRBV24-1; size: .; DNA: TGTGCCACCAGTGATAAAAACAGGGGTTCGGATGAAAAACTGTTTTTT; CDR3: CATSDKNRGSDEKLFF
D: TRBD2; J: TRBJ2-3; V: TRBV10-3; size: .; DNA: TGTGCCATCAAGACTAGCGGGGGGGCCGATACGCAGTATTTT; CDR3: CAIKTSGGADTQYF
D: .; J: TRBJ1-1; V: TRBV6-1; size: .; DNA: TGTGCCAGCAGTGAAGTCAGCGGGACTGAAGCTTTCTTT; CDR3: CASSEVSGTEAFF
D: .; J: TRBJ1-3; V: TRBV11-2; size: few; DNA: TGTGCCAGCAGCTTAGGATGGAGCTCTGGAAACACCATATATTTT; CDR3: CASSLGWSSGNTIYF
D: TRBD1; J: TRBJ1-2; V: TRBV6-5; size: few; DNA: TGTGCCCTCCGGGACAGGGGAAGTGGCTACACCTTC; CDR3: CALRDRGSGYTF
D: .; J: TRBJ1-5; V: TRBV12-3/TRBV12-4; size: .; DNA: TGTGCCAGCAGTTTGCCCGGGCCGGGGGCCCAGCATTTT; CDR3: CASSLPGPGAQHF
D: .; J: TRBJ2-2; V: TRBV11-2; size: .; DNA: TGTGCCAGCAGCTTATTGGATGGGGCCCAGAACACCGGGGAGCTGTTTTTT; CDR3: CASSLLDGAQNTGELFF
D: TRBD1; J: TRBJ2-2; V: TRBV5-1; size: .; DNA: TGCGCCAGCAGCTTGGTACAGGGGGCCGGGGAGCTGTTTTTT; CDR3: CASSLVQGAGELFF
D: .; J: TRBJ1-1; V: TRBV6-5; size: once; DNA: TGTAACCGTACGGTGAACACTGAAGCTTTCTTT; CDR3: CNRTVNTEAFF
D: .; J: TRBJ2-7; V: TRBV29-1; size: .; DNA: TGCAGCGTTGAAGATGGAGCCAGGGGGGACTACGAGCAGTACTTC; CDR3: CSVEDGARGDYEQYF
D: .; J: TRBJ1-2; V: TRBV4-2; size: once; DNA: TGTGCCAGCAGCCAATCCGTAGGTGGGGGGAGGTTTCGCTACACCTTC; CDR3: CASSQSVGGGRFRYTF
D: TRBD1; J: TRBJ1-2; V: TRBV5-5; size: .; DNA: TGTGCCAGCAGCTCGAACCCCCCCGGGACAGGGATACATGGCTACACCTTC; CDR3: CASSSNPPGTGIHGYTF
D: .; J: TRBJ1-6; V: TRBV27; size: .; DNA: TGTGCCAGCAGTGTGGACAGTTTAGTGTCACCCCTCCACTTT; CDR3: CASSVDSLVSPLHF
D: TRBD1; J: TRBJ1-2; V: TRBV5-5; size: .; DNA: TGTGCCAGCAGCCGGTCCTGGACAGGGGCTGGTGGCTACACCTTC; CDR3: CASSRSWTGAGGYTF
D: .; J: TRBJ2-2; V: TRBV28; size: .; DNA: TGTGCCAGCAGTCTAACAGGGTCTCGGGCCGGGGAGCTGTTTTTT; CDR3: CASSLTGSRAGELFF
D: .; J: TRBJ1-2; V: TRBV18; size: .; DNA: TGTGCCAGCTCACCGAGGGAGGGGGATGGCTACACCTTC; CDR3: CASSPREGDGYTF
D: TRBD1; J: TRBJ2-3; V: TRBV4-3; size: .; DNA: TGCGCCAGCAGGGACAGGGGACGCGCAGATACGCAGTATTTT; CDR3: CASRDRGRADTQYF
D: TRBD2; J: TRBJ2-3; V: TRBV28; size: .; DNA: TGTGCCAGCAGTTCTGCGGGGGGGCCCACAGATACGCAGTATTTT; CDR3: CASSSAGGPTDTQYF
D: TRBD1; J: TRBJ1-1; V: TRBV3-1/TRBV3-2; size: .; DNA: TGTGCCAGCAGCCAAGAGTGGACAGGGAGGACTGAAGCTTTCTTT; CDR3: CASSQEWTGRTEAFF
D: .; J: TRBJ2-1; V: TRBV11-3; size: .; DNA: TGTGCCAGCAGCTTAGATAACAATGAGCAGTTCTTC; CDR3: CASSLDNNEQFF
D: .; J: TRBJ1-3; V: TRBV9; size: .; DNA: TGTGCCAGCAGCGCCCTATCGGCAGGGGAAAAAAACACCATATATTTT; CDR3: CASSALSAGEKNTIYF
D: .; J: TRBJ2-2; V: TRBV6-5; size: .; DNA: TGTGCCAGCACCCAGGGTCCCGGTCCCGGGGAGCTGTTTTTT; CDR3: CASTQGPGPGELFF
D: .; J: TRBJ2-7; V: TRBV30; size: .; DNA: TGTGCCTGGAGTGGAATTCCGGGACAGCGGCGGGGCGAGCAGTACTTC; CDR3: CAWSGIPGQRRGEQYF
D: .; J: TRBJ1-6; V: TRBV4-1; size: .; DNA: TGCGCCAGCAGCCAAGTGGGACAATTAAATTCACCCCTCCACTTT; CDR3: CASSQVGQLNSPLHF
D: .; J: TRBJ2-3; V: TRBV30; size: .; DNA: TGTGCCTGGAGTGTAAAGGGGGGGGATACGCAGTATTTT; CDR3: CAWSVKGGDTQYF
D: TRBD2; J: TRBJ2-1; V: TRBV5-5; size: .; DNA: TGTGCCAGCAGCTTGGCTAGCGGGGCTAAAATGTACAATGAGCAGTTCTTC; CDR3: CASSLASGAKMYNEQFF
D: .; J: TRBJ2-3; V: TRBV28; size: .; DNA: TGTGCCAGCAGTTCAGCCTCGGGACAAAGCACAGATACGCAGTATTTT; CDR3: CASSSASGQSTDTQYF
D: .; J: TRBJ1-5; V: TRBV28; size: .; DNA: TGTGCCAGCAGTATACAGAATAGCAATCAGCCCCAGCATTTT; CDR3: CASSIQNSNQPQHF
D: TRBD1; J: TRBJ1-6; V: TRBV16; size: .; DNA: TGTGCCAGCAGCAAACAGGGGGATAATTCACCCCTCCACTTT; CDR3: CASSKQGDNSPLHF
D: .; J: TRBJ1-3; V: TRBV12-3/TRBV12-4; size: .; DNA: TGTGCCAGCAGTCCGGACAGCGGCGACACCATATATTTT; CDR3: CASSPDSGDTIYF
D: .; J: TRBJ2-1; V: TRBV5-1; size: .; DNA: TGCGCCAGCAGCTTGGGGGTCGACAGTGAGCAGTTCTTC; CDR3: CASSLGVDSEQFF
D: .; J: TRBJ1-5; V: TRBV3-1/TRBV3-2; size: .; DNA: TGTGCCAGCAGCCAAGATGGCGGATATAGCAATCAGCCCCAGCATTTT; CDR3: CASSQDGGYSNQPQHF
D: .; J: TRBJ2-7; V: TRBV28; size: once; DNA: TGTGCCAGCAGTTTGGGGGGCTCCTACGAGCAGTACTTC; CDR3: CASSLGGSYEQYF
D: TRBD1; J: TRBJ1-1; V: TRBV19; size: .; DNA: TGTGCCAGTAGCCTGGGACAGCGGAACACTGAAGCTTTCTTT; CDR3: CASSLGQRNTEAFF
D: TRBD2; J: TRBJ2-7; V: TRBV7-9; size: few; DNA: TGTGCCAGCAGCTTGACTAGCCTCCTAGGCGAGCAGTACTTC; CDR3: CASSLTSLLGEQYF
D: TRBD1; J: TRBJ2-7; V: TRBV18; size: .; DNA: TGTGCCAGCTCACCTCAGACCGGGACAGGCTACGAGCAGTACTTC; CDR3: CASSPQTGTGYEQYF
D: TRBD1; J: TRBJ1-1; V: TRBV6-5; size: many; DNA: TGTGCCAGCAGCGACAGGGTGAACACTGAAGCTTTCTTT; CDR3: CASSDRVNTEAFF
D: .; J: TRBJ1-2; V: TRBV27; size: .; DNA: TGTGCCAGCAGTTTACGGGGGGATTGGGACTATGGCTACACCTTC; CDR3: CASSLRGDWDYGYTF
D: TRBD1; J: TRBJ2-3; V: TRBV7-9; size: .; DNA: TGTGCCAGTGAGACTGTTGTGGGGACAGACCATGATACGCAGTATTTT; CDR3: CASETVVGTDHDTQYF
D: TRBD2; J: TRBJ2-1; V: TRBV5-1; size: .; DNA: TGCGCCAGCAGCTCTAGCGGGGGACCCTACAATGAGCAGTTCTTC; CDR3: CASSSSGGPYNEQFF
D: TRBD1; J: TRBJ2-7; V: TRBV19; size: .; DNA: TGTGCCAGTAGCCCCGGGGACAGATCAACCTACGAGCAGTACTTC; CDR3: CASSPGDRSTYEQYF
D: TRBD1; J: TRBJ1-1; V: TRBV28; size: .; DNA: TGTGCCAGCAGCAGACAGGGGGCAACTGAAGCTTTCTTT; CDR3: CASSRQGATEAFF
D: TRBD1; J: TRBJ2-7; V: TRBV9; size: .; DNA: TGTGCCAGCAGCGTTGGGACAGGGGGCTTTTACGAGCAGTACTTC; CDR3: CASSVGTGGFYEQYF
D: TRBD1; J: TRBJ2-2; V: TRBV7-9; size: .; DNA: TGTGCCAGCAGCGTAAATACCGGGACAGGGCTGGTCGGGGAGCTGTTTTTT; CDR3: CASSVNTGTGLVGELFF
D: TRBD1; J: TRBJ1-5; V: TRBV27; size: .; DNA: TGTGCCAGCAGTGCCTGGACTGGGACAGGGGTGAACAATCAGCCCCAGCATTTT; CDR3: CASSAWTGTGVNNQPQHF
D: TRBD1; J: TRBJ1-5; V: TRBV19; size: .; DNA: TGTGCCAGCGCTGTGACAGGGGCCTCTGTAGGCAATCAGCCCCAGCATTTT; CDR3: CASAVTGASVGNQPQHF
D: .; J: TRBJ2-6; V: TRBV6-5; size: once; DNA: TGTGCCAGCAGTTCCCCGGGGGCCAACGTCCTGACTTTC; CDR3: CASSSPGANVLTF
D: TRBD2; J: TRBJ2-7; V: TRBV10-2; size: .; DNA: TGCGCCAGTTCCGGGACTAGCGCCTCCTACGAGCAGTACTTC; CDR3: CASSGTSASYEQYF
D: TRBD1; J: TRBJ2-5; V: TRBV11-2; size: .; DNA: TGTGCCAGCAGCCTCGACAGGGGGAGGGAGACCCAGTACTTC; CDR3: CASSLDRGRETQYF